The entry below gives a single TCR beta chain sequence along with its context. This clonotype was picked up a small number of times. Its antigen remains undetermined. No qualities accompany the bases; no much larger clone lies one base away. TCRdb lists the instrument as Illumina HiSeq 2500. TCR beta libraries were prepared by quantitative 5'-RACE with molecular barcodes. The original pipeline was this. To identify disease-linked TCR variants, a new computational method was used, one built on a probabilistic model of VDJ rearrangement. Using fastp trimming at Q25 and MiXCR clonotype assembly, TCRdb reanalyzed the public sequencing data and kept in-frame beta chains. All rows with the same CDR3 protein become a single entry with the most common DNA and genes. TCRdb, not the original authors, processed these V and J calls. The table for this sample lists a few hundred thousand distinct CDR3 sequences; under 25% of them were counted only once. Jointly, the top ten make up 3.5% of the sample.

This entry is derived from a study of CD8 T cells in ankylosing spondylitis (dated by TCRdb to the late 2010s). In terms of the full investigation: T cell receptor beta repertoires were profiled in healthy donors and ankylosing spondylitis patients so that disease-linked TCR variants could be found. In total, the full study cohort was made up of over a hundred healthy donors and 20 to 25 ankylosing spondylitis patients. Samples of peripheral blood were taken, and for ankylosing spondylitis patients, synovial fluid was collected as well.

The CDR3 spans 17 residues, from the cysteine through the phenylalanine. The retained sequence is limited to the CDR3, 51 bases, with the frame set at the first base. V and J are truncated by 1 base and 6 bases respectively, leaving an intervening sequence of 19 bases. The germline V gene gives CDR1 as SGHNT and CDR2 as YENEEA. Results the study describes overall, beyond this receptor: The disease-linked clones showed a CD8+ phenotype and occurred at relatively low frequencies in peripheral blood. The disease-linked clones were reported as significantly enriched in matched synovial fluid samples from ankylosing spondylitis patients. Some motif variants were previously reported in synovial fluid and blood of reactive arthritis patients, suggesting common disease-initiation mechanisms. Blood from ankylosing spondylitis patients appeared to be characterized by a TCR beta motif made up of under 10 highly homologous amino acid variants.

Sequences were obtained from blood, either unsorted or a sorted T cell fraction (not recorded which). The sequence derives from a female donor with ankylosing spondylitis or in good health (not recorded which). Recombination linked TRBV11-3 to TRBJ2-1; the D element could tentatively be TRBD1 or TRBD2, as 7 bases agree for each. The nucleotide sequence is given as TGTGCCAGCAGCTTAGGAGGCGGGAGCAGGGGGGGCAATGAGCAGTTCTTC. Its translation reads: CASSLGGGSRGGNEQFF.